This T cell receptor (beta chain) came from a study of blood T cell repertoires in COVID-19. Study-wide context: The study drew acute and convalescent COVID-19 samples from the United States, Italy and Spain. From T cells, B-cell-depleted T cells, or PBMCs came the material, which was cDNA or gDNA.

As handled by the study authors: From reference gene primer amplification, estimates of nucleated cell counts were derived. Libraries were prepared by immunoSEQ multiplex PCR; TCRdb keeps only in-frame clonotypes and omits some of them. D and trimming come from the DNA, and the V and J calls and clone size come from that table. The sample records 300,000 to 400,000 clones, 89% being singletons. This clone was seen just once. While infection was still active, Seattle patients were enrolled and then followed longitudinally. V lost 5 bases, J lost 8 bases, and 10 bases stayed unmatched. The CDR3 contains 14 residues. Germline CDR1 reads MDHEN; CDR2 reads SYDVKM.

The chain employs TRBV28 and TRBJ1-2; 8 bases line up with TRBD1. The sequenced sample consisted of peripheral blood. This clonotype originated in a woman aged 25 to 39 with COVID-19, enrolled during active disease. The CDR3 DNA sequence: TGTGCCAGCAGTCTCCAAGGACAGGGACGCGGCTACACCTTC. As protein: CASSLQGQGRGYTF.